This T cell receptor beta chain was retrieved from a study of shared T cell receptors in the human thymus. Method: immunoSEQ multiplex PCR; TCRdb's copy keeps in-frame clones and lacks some. The sample lists about 610,000 clones; roughly 90% were seen once. The CDR3 contains 16 residues. J lost 6 bases, V lost 5 bases, and 10 bases had no gene match. Germline V lookup: CDR1 MNHEY, CDR2 SMNVEV (reference sequence). These sequences were also reported in another study, on human thymus T cells. As that report states: Thymic and blood repertoires appeared to display a bias in their usage of V and J genes.

The sequenced sample consisted of thymocytes. J is TRBJ2-3 and V is TRBV27, with TRBD2 identical over 11 bases. This receptor was obtained from a boy under two years old with a congenital heart defect. The CDR3 is CASSPPSGRLADTQYF. DNA of the CDR3: TGTGCCAGCAGTCCTCCTAGCGGGAGGCTCGCGGATACGCAGTATTTT.